This T cell receptor (beta chain) was obtained from a study of post-analysis software for immune sequencing data. Study at large: Multiple sclerosis in the patients followed relapsing-remitting, secondary progressive and progressive-relapsing courses. The study's findings and limits: Relative to controls, patients had about five TRBV segments at higher frequency, with TRBV5-6, TRBV5-1 and TRBV20-1 among these. Samples prepared in the same batch strongly co-clustered by F measure.

The TCR beta cDNA libraries carried unique molecular identifiers. TCRdb analysed the PCR reads with MiXCR anew, one entry per CDR3 protein. The data hold roughly 400,000 distinct CDR3 sequences, with 30% to 40% observed a single time. A remark on this clonotype: The antigen remains undetermined.

The CDR3 sequence is 18 residues long. After removal of 4 bases from V and 1 base from J, the junction contained 10 bases not matched to a gene. Germline V gene data show CDR1 as MGHRA and CDR2 as YSYEKL. The V call is TRBV4-1, the J call TRBJ1-2, with 12 bases aligning to TRBD1. The sample was blood. The source of this sequence is a girl aged 2-10 years with multiple sclerosis. This chain's CDR3 is CASSLTGTGGHRNYGYTF. The CDR3 DNA is TGCGCCAGCAGCCTTACCGGGACAGGGGGCCATCGTAACTATGGCTACACCTTC.